The 7 T cell receptor beta chains given below trace back to one sample, sequenced in a study of T-cell reconstitution after alpha-beta-depleted transplantation in children. For TCRbeta, the library was prepared with unique molecular identifiers. TCRdb called the PCR reads again in MiXCR, with one record for every CDR3 protein. The repertoire consists of a few hundred thousand distinct CDR3 sequences, with 11% occurring once and the leading ten covering around a quarter. The sequencing here drew on peripheral blood, taken 180 days after TCRalphabeta/CD19-depleted stem cell transplant. These receptors originate from a male patient between 2 and 10 years old who had a stem cell transplant for chronic granulomatous disease, so the T cells may come from the graft donor.

In this sample, this clonotype turned up many times. This chain uses TRBV18 with TRBJ2-3, with a weak D call TRBD2 (5 bases). Deletions cut 1 base from V and 0 bases from J, with 11 bases between. The CDR3 is made up of 16 amino acids. Germline V lookup: CDR1 KGHSH, CDR2 LQKENI. CDR3: CASSPLGGSSTDTQYF. CDR3 coding DNA: TGTGCCAGCTCACCACTTGGCGGGTCTAGCACAGATACGCAGTATTTT.

This clonotype showed up many times. The rearrangement joins TRBV5-1 to TRBJ1-3; D ambiguous. The CDR3 contains 15 residues. Germline assignment: CDR1 SGHRS and CDR2 YFSETQ. Trimming took 0 bases from V and 0 from J, leaving 7 bases between them. The DNA for the CDR3 is TGCGCCAGCAGCTTGGGTGGCTTCTCTGGAAACACCATATATTTT. It specifies CASSLGGFSGNTIYF.

In the case of this clonotype: A much bigger clone sits one base away, suggesting this may be a read error. The chain recombines TRBV6-1 with TRBJ2-1; D unresolved. The CDR3 sequence is 18 residues long. CDR1 and CDR2 (germline): MNHNS, SASEGT. This CDR3 reads CASSEHLWADSSYIEQFF. The CDR3 region has the DNA TGTGCCAGCAGTGAACACCTTTGGGCGGATAGCTCCTACATTGAGCAGTTCTTC.

This clonotype was seen at least ten times. This chain joins TRBV12-3 or TRBV12-4 and TRBJ2-2; D is ambiguous. The V end lost 7 bases, the J end lost 4 bases, and 7 bases lay between the germline ends. The CDR3 consists of 12 residues. The CDR3 sequence is CASKTLTGELFF. In DNA form, the CDR3 reads TGTGCCAGCAAGACTCTCACCGGGGAGCTGTTTTTT.

About this clonotype itself: Given a much more abundant clone one base away, this may be a read error. The rearrangement joins TRBV9 to TRBJ2-5, with 10 nucleotides matching TRBD2. CDR1 and CDR2 from the germline V gene are SGDLS and YYNGEE. The CDR3 sequence is 15 residues long. The CDR3 nucleotides read TGTACCAGCGGCTCTAGCGGGAGACTTGGGGAGACCCAGTACTTC. Its translation: CTSGSSGRLGETQYF.

This clonotype was recorded at least ten times. The V and J genes are TRBV7-9 and TRBJ2-7; unclear D gene. V dropped 5 bases and J dropped 2 bases, with 16 bases sitting between them. CDR3 size: 15 residues. Germline CDR1 and CDR2: SEHNR and FQNEAQ (reference sequence). Here the CDR3 reads CASSPTSLGTYEQYF. CDR3 in DNA: TGTGCCAGCAGCCCTACTTCACTTGGGACCTACGAGCAGTACTTC.

In this sample, this clonotype turned up many times. The chain employs TRBV6-2 or TRBV6-3 and TRBJ1-5, with D perhaps TRBD1 (6 bases). The germline V and J ends were trimmed by 0 bases and 4 bases, with 10 bases remaining between them. This CDR3 contains 15 residues. Germline lookup yields CDR1 MNHEY and CDR2 SVGEGT. CDR3 loop: CASSYSEGGNQPQHF. In DNA, the CDR3 is TGTGCCAGCAGTTACTCCGAGGGGGGTAATCAGCCCCAGCATTTT.